These T cell receptor beta chains were read from a single sample in a study of blood T cell repertoires in COVID-19. Method: immunoSEQ multiplex PCR; TCRdb's copy keeps in-frame clones and lacks some. The table records about 76,000 clones, around 86% of them present only once. Sample: peripheral blood. These receptors were taken from a woman aged 80 or older with active or convalescent COVID-19. The CDR3 runs from the conserved cysteine through the conserved F or W. A D gene is named only where the DNA matches it firmly. Only part of the rows carry a size: once, few, many, or a class if the clone is expanded.

D gene,V gene,clone size,J gene,CDR3 DNA,CDR3 protein
TRBD1,TRBV7-2,-,TRBJ1-1,TGTGCCAGCAGCACTTACAGGGGGCTGGGCACTGAAGCTTTCTTT,CASSTYRGLGTEAFF
-,TRBV7-8,few,TRBJ1-2,TGTGCCAGCGGGACGGGGGTGAACTATGGCTACACCTTC,CASGTGVNYGYTF
-,TRBV30,-,TRBJ2-3,TGTGCCCTTGGGGGACAAGCCCTCGGCGATACGCAGTATTTT,CALGGQALGDTQYF
-,TRBV21-1,-,TRBJ1-4,TGTGCCAGCAGACAGGGGACAGGCTGGGAAAAACTGTTTTTT,CASRQGTGWEKLFF
-,TRBV7-8,-,TRBJ2-7,TGTGCCAGCAGCACGCGGGCACCCTACGAGCAGTACTTC,CASSTRAPYEQYF
-,TRBV6-2/TRBV6-3,once,TRBJ2-5,TGTGCCAGCAGTACTCGGGCGGGGTCAAGGGAGACCCAGTACTTC,CASSTRAGSRETQYF
TRBD1,TRBV6-5,-,TRBJ1-2,TGTGCCAGCATTAATGACAGGGGGTTTAACGGGGGCTACACCTTC,CASINDRGFNGGYTF
-,TRBV7-3,-,TRBJ2-1,TGTGCCAGCAGCTCGACGGGGTCCCTAGGGAATGAGCAGTTCTTC,CASSSTGSLGNEQFF
-,TRBV9,-,TRBJ1-4,TGTGCCAGCAGGCTTAGTGGGGCCTCCCGTGAAAAACTGTTTTTT,CASRLSGASREKLFF
-,TRBV2,-,TRBJ1-5,TGTGCCAGCAGTGAAGGGGGGGTGAGCAATCAGCCCCAGCATTTT,CASSEGGVSNQPQHF
TRBD2,TRBV19,-,TRBJ2-1,TGTGCCAGTACGGGGCTACTAGCGGGGGAGCAGTTCTTC,CASTGLLAGEQFF
-,TRBV7-9,few,TRBJ2-7,TGTGCCAGCAGCCCCGGGATTTCCTACGAGCAGTACTTC,CASSPGISYEQYF
TRBD1,TRBV27,-,TRBJ2-1,TGTGCCAGCAGTCCGCGGACAGGGGTATACGAGGGCAATGAGCAGTTCTTC,CASSPRTGVYEGNEQFF
TRBD1,TRBV19,-,TRBJ1-6,TGTGCCAGTAGCAAACTCCCCGGACAGGCCGATTCACCCCTCCACTTT,CASSKLPGQADSPLHF
-,TRBV5-1,-,TRBJ1-2,TGCGCCAGCAGCGCCTACCCCCAGGGCTATGGCTACACCTTC,CASSAYPQGYGYTF
-,TRBV6-2/TRBV6-3,-,TRBJ2-3,TGTGCCAGCAGCCAGCTGGTTGGCACAGATACGCAGTATTTT,CASSQLVGTDTQYF
-,TRBV12-3/TRBV12-4,once,TRBJ1-2,TGTGCCAGCAGGATACCCCGGGGCTACACCTTC,CASRIPRGYTF
TRBD2,TRBV7-2,once,TRBJ2-1,TGTGCCAGCAGCTTAACTAGCGGGGGGATAATTTCCTACAATGAGCAGTTCTTC,CASSLTSGGIISYNEQFF
-,TRBV19,-,TRBJ2-6,TGTGCCAGTAGCCCTGACGGGAGTCGGGGGGCCAACGTCCTGACTTTC,CASSPDGSRGANVLTF
-,TRBV19,-,TRBJ1-1,TGTGCCAGTAGACACTACGGGACTGAAGCTTTCTTT,CASRHYGTEAFF
-,TRBV18,-,TRBJ2-7,TGTGCCAGCTCACCACCGAAGGGGCGGCCTCCCTACGAGCAGTACTTC,CASSPPKGRPPYEQYF
-,TRBV5-1,-,TRBJ1-6,TGCGCCAGCAGCTTGGATTACTCGGGAATTAATAATTCACCCCTCCACTTT,CASSLDYSGINNSPLHF
-,TRBV23-1,-,TRBJ1-5,TGCGCCAGCAGTCACACCCTTAAACCCTCAGGACCCCAGCATTTT,CASSHTLKPSGPQHF
-,TRBV6-1,-,TRBJ2-3,TGTGCCAGCAGTGAAGGGGTCAGGCAAGACACAGATACGCAGTATTTT,CASSEGVRQDTDTQYF
TRBD2,TRBV11-2,-,TRBJ2-7,TGTGCCAGCAGCTTAGGGGGGGGTGACTACGAGCAGTACTTC,CASSLGGGDYEQYF
TRBD2,TRBV6-2/TRBV6-3,-,TRBJ2-5,TGTGCCAGCAGTTACGGGTCGGGGCTAGCGGGAGAGCGAGGGGCCCAGTACTTC,CASSYGSGLAGERGAQYF
TRBD1,TRBV29-1,once,TRBJ2-2,TGCAGCGCAACGGGACAGGAGGGCGGGGAGCTGTTTTTT,CSATGQEGGELFF
-,TRBV4-1,-,TRBJ1-2,TGCGCCAGCAGCCAAGGCCCCACAGGGTTGAATGGCTACACCTTC,CASSQGPTGLNGYTF
TRBD2,TRBV11-2,-,TRBJ2-1,TGTGCCAGCAGCTCGAATAGCGGGGGGGCCAATGAGCAGTTCTTC,CASSSNSGGANEQFF
TRBD1,TRBV19,-,TRBJ1-2,TGTGCCAGTAGCATCGGAGACAGGGGCTATGGCTACACCTTC,CASSIGDRGYGYTF
-,TRBV4-1,few,TRBJ2-5,TGCGCCAGCAGCTCGCGTTGGGGGCAGGGGACCCAGTACTTC,CASSSRWGQGTQYF
TRBD1,TRBV5-1,-,TRBJ2-2,TGCGCCAGCAGCTTGGAGGGGGCTCGGACAGGGGAGCTGTTTTTT,CASSLEGARTGELFF
-,TRBV6-2/TRBV6-3,-,TRBJ2-7,TGTGCCAGCAGTAGAAGGAGAGGGTCACCCCACGAGCAGTACTTC,CASSRRRGSPHEQYF
-,TRBV3-1/TRBV3-2,-,TRBJ2-4,TGTGCCAGCAGCCAAGATAGTGACATTCAGTACTTC,CASSQDSDIQYF
-,TRBV6-1,once,TRBJ2-7,TGTGCCAGCAGTGACGCAGGGGGGTTAACCTACGAGCAGTACTTC,CASSDAGGLTYEQYF
-,TRBV24-1,large,TRBJ2-3,TGTGCCACCAGAGACACAGGGAACCCAGATACGCAGTATTTT,CATRDTGNPDTQYF
-,TRBV4-3,-,TRBJ2-7,TGCGCCAGCAGCCAAGATGGAATGGGGGCAGGAAGCTCCTACGAGCAGTACTTC,CASSQDGMGAGSSYEQYF
TRBD1,TRBV10-3,once,TRBJ1-2,TGTGCCAGCATGAGGACCGGACAGGGCGATGGAAATGGCTACACCTTC,CASMRTGQGDGNGYTF